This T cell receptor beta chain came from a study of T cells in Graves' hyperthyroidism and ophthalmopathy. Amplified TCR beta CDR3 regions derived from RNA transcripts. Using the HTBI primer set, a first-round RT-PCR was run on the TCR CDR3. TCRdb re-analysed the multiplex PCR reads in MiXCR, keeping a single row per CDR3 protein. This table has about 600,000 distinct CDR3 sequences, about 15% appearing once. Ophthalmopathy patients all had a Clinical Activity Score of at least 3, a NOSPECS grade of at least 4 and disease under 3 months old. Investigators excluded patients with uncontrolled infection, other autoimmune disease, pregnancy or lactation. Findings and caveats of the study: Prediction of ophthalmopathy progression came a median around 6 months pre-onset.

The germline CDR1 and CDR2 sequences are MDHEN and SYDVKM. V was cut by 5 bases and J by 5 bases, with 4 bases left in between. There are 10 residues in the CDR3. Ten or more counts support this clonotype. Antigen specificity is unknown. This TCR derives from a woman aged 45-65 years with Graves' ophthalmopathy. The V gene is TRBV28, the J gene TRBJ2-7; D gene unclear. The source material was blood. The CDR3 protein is CASSIDEQYF. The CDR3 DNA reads TGTGCCAGCAGTATAGACGAGCAGTACTTC.